This TCR beta chain comes out of a study of cytomegalovirus exposure and HLA in healthy donors (dated by TCRdb to the late 2010s). A note on the overall study: In an earlier analysis of roughly 500 of the donors, 276 Gb of sequence data and 120 million or so unique TCR beta sequences from roughly 180 million T cells were reported. An early release that covered more than 550 HLA-typed donors contained approximately 290 gigabases of sequencing data and approximately 85 million unique TCR sequences. In addition to the first cohort of 666 subjects, a separate validation cohort of under 150 different subjects was used. Genome-wide SNP genotypes for about 60% of the 666 donors were used in a later genetic analysis, which treated that subset as a discovery cohort. To predict cytomegalovirus infection status, the study brought together high-throughput TCR immunosequencing, statistical association of individual TCRs with disease status, and machine learning. A later analysis re-analyzed previously published TCR beta repertoires from 666 donors and added high-resolution HLA genotyping to study TCR occurrence patterns. Alongside the repertoire data, information on donor age, sex, ethnicity and CMV serostatus was compiled. Among the approximately 400 genotyped donors, around 81% belonged to the genetic ancestry cluster associated with self-reported Caucasian donors. On average, roughly 200,000 unique TCR beta nucleotide sequences were sequenced per donor among some 420 genotyped donors of the cohort, with roughly 18% of those sequences being non-productive. Every repertoire in the discovery cohort had been generated on one and the same sequencing platform. An earlier analysis of fewer than 750 of the donors used high-throughput TCR beta sequencing to judge whether each TCR beta V gene segment behaved as functional or pseudogenic. Because of strong linkage in the cohort, five DR-DQ haplotypes were treated as single units for association and clustering. The study used immunosequencing to profile the T cell repertoires of around 600 subjects and linked those repertoires to cytomegalovirus serostatus. Rather than using new phenotypic data, the later analysis identified candidate immune exposures from TCR beta sequences and from how often those sequences occurred across donors. Typing coverage varied by locus: roughly 620-640 donors for A, B, C, DRB1 and DQB1; more than 500 for DQA1; about 570 for DPA1; some 470 for DPB1. Class I and class II HLA loci were covered by the typing at four-digit resolution. The aim of the study was to test whether cataloging public T cell receptors could identify signatures of past pathogen exposure.

Overall results and qualifications from the work: A later analysis found that TCR association rates varied across HLA loci, with DRB1 alleles showing the most associated TCRs and HLA-C alleles the fewest. CMV serostatus was the only immune exposure information available for the cohort. In a later genetic analysis, fewer N-insertions in productive TCRs were reported among donors in an Asian-associated ancestry cluster than the approximately 710-donor mean. A cluster of highly shared sequence variants was judged likely to be a technical artifact of the sequencing pipeline. Presence/absence analyses assumed roughly uniform sequencing depth across donors, an assumption that may not hold. The earlier analysis of a few hundred of the donors excluded about 16 rarely observed V segments, including chromosome 9 orphons, because counts were too low. Several of the top co-occurrence clusters appeared to be linked to parvovirus B19, influenza, CMV and Epstein-Barr virus, according to a later analysis. A further reported finding was that TCR beta sequences accurately predicted the HLA-A and HLA-B alleles for most subjects in the first cohort. A later analysis associated approximately 17,000 TCR beta sequences with specific HLA alleles at a false discovery rate of 0.05. Linkage disequilibrium might explain the correlated functional status among segregating V segments, but an unknown experimental factor could not be excluded. Because HLA typing was missing for some donors at each locus, association tests included only the typed subset. The study listed over 150 TCR beta chains as associated with cytomegalovirus. In an earlier analysis of some 500 of the donors, most TCR beta V segments appeared in productive rearrangements about 87% or about 30% of the time, broadly matching IMGT annotations. Compared with equally common non-associated chains, HLA-associated TCR beta chains in a later analysis were more clonally expanded and had lower generation probabilities. The authors suggested that the approach could potentially be generalized to other disease states and immunological phenotypes. An association between a missense DCLRE1C variant and V-gene and J-gene trimming of TCR beta chains was found in a later genetic analysis and replicated in an independent cohort. Strong co-occurrence of HLA alleles, especially DR and DQ, made assigning TCR associations to individual alleles difficult. Some IMGT-functional V segments, including TRBV6-2 and TRBV6-3, could not be distinguished by the 87-base-pair reads and were therefore excluded. This cohort had only TCR beta chains sequenced, and the lack of alpha or paired-chain data limited which features could be detected. In both the original and validation cohorts, the classifier was reported to diagnose cytomegalovirus status with high specificity and sensitivity. While some public TCRs were present in many individuals, most TCR sequences turned up only very rarely across donors. A few of the identified cytomegalovirus-associated TCR beta chains were confirmed in vitro to be specific for cytomegalovirus antigens. According to a later analysis, most CMV-associated TCR beta chains appeared to be HLA-restricted, and the HLA associations seemed to be driven largely by CMV exposure.

The cohort comprised 666 healthy bone marrow donors. At the time of sampling, every cohort member was nominally healthy, though immune exposures that went unrecorded were likely present. The donor tested CMV seronegative, placing the donor among the roughly 400 seronegative members of the cohort. Each donor provided a peripheral blood sample, and peripheral blood mononuclear cells were used for TCR beta sequencing. Genomic DNA was extracted from the blood cell samples with the Qiagen DNeasy Blood Extraction Kit. Taken from the germline V gene, the CDR1 and CDR2 loops are SGHTA and FQGNSA. The V end loses 0 bases and the J end loses 1 base, and a stretch of 6 bases separates them. The CDR3 holds 14 amino acids from the cysteine to the phenylalanine. The only DNA kept is the CDR3, 42 bases in frame from the first base. As concerns this clone: This clone's antigen is unknown.

Libraries were made using the immunoSEQ multiplex PCR assay. The multiplex PCR relied on a mix of 60 forward primers for TCR Vbeta segments and 13 reverse primers for TCR Jbeta segments. The CDR3 region of rearranged TCR beta genes was amplified from genomic DNA with a multiplex PCR assay. The amplified TCR beta libraries were sequenced on the Illumina HiSeq System as 87-base-pair reads. Concerning the study's data processing: In a later analysis, tens of millions of unique TCR beta chains were counted across the 650 to 700 repertoires, and roughly 11 million of these chains were shared by at least two donors. Raw reads were error-corrected and collapsed into unique sequences with a nearest-neighbor algorithm that merged closely related sequences to remove PCR and sequencing errors. Alignment of CDR3 sequences to IMGT reference sequences was used to assign V, D and J gene segments. Each retained sequence needed at least a six-nucleotide match to both a V gene segment and a J gene segment. A rearrangement was called productive if the CDR3 had no stop codons and remained in frame with V and J, and every other rearrangement was called non-productive. Following IMGT convention, CDR3 was defined as the stretch from the second conserved V-encoded cysteine to the conserved J-encoded phenylalanine. Sequences without an unambiguous match to a single V gene segment were excluded from the earlier analysis of a few hundred of the donors. An earlier analysis of some 500 of the donors classified V segments as functional when productive rearrangements were above 56.7% and as segregating when the standard deviation between donors was above 5%. A statistical classification framework was built for diagnosing cytomegalovirus status from the catalog of TCR beta chain sequences. In a later analysis, TCR nucleotide sequences were compared against IMGT/GENE-DB human TR gene sequences so that V and J genes could be assigned. In a later analysis, CDR3 sequences and most-parsimonious VDJ recombination scenarios were assigned using the TCRdist pipeline. In a later analysis, every TCR beta chain was defined by the combination of its CDR3 amino acid sequence and its V-gene family, and reads without a unique V-gene family were dropped. To address suspected cross-contamination and a sequencing artifact, a later analysis removed some 620 highly shared, low-generation-probability nucleotide sequences. A later analysis calculated a clonal expansion index for each public chain from normalized within-repertoire ranks of inferred template counts. In a later analysis, generation probabilities were computed with a VDJ recombination model fitted to out-of-frame rearrangements, and the resulting probabilities were checked against IGoR. In a later analysis, TCR-TCR, TCR-HLA and TCR-CMV co-occurrence was scored with hypergeometric tests, and a repertoire-size bias correction was applied to TCR pairs. In a later analysis, false discovery rates were estimated by permuting HLA or CMV assignments 20 times. In a later analysis, co-occurring TCRs were grouped using DBSCAN, and TCRdist sequence similarity was added for clustering within HLA-allele-positive subsets. Co-occurrence clustering excluded repertoires with fewer than 30,000 or more than 120,000 public chains, plus five with anomalous nucleotide sharing. In TCRdb, the immuneACCESS table is reduced to in-frame sequences with V and J assigned. These tables do not hold every clone; where another copy was compared, an unresolved V gene accounts for under half, and the others remain unexplained. V, J and clone size are those of that table, while D and trimming were read from the DNA. The table for this sample shows fewer than 75,000 clones. Roughly 15% of the sample belongs to the ten largest clones.

The sample was PBMCs. Here the chain combines TRBV7-2 and TRBJ1-1; the D gene is perhaps TRBD1, from 5 matching bases. The sequence was collected from a boy under 18 in good health and CMV-seronegative. Read as DNA, the sequence is TGTGCCAGCAGCTTAGCCAGGGCGAACACTGAAGCTTTCTTT. Its translation is CASSLARANTEAFF. The full variable domain, completed from the reference TRBV7-2 and TRBJ1-1 proteins outside the CDR3, reads GAGVSQSPSNKVTEKGKDVELRCDPISGHTALYWYRQSLGQGLEFLIYFQGNSAPDKSGLPSDRFSAERTGGSVSTLTIQRTQQEDSAVYLCASSLARANTEAFFGQGTRLTVV.